The subject of this entry is one T cell receptor (beta chain). The junction shows a germline mismatch at one end, possibly a read error. The sample belongs to a study of blood T cell repertoires in COVID-19. In the study overall: The analysed material was cDNA or gDNA that came from T cells, B-cell-depleted T cells, or PBMCs.

Germline values: CDR1 SGHNT, CDR2 YYREEE (reference sequence). CDR3 length: 14 amino acids. How the authors handled the data: Estimation of nucleated cell counts was performed using reference gene primer amplification. Method: immunoSEQ multiplex PCR; TCRdb's copy keeps in-frame clones and lacks some. V and J calls and clone size are given by that table; D and trimming were obtained from the DNA. Altogether 110,000 or so clones are present, about four fifths being singletons, with the ten largest covering about 7.3%. The chain recombines TRBV5-4 with TRBJ1-1, with D maybe TRBD1 (5 bases). The sample taken for sequencing was peripheral blood. The source of this sequence is a woman aged 40 to 49 with acute or convalescent COVID-19. In DNA form, the CDR3 reads TGTACCAGCAGCAGGACACAGATGAACACTGAAGCTTTCTTT. Translation: CTSSRTQMNTEAFF.